Given below is one T cell receptor beta chain in context. This clone was seen more than once but under ten times. What antigen it recognizes has not been identified. Base qualities are not recorded, but no much larger clone differs from it by a single base. This sample was taken from a study of T cells in localized non-small cell lung cancer (dated by TCRdb to 2020 to 2022). Background for the entire study: The study examined T cell repertoires in a few hundred patients with early-stage NSCLC and compared tumors with uninvolved tumor-adjacent lungs. Of the NSCLC patients, 129 were male and approximately 100 were female, and the mean age was approximately 66 years. The cohort consisted of about 240 treatment-naive NSCLC patients whose localized lung tumors had been resected.

The paper as a whole reports these results and caveats: Longer overall survival was associated with higher T cell density in blood, whereas shorter survival was associated with higher clonality in adjacent lung. The highest T cell clonality was observed in uninvolved tumor-adjacent lung, where clonality exceeded that of tumor, suggesting that antigenic responses were more focused in uninvolved tumor-adjacent lung. A median of 57 of the top 100 tumor clones were detected in paired uninvolved adjacent lung, and 28 of these tumor clones were also found among the top 100 clones of the paired uninvolved adjacent lung. Because multi-region tumor sequencing was not performed, intratumor heterogeneity could not be ruled out. Because the study design was exploratory, TCR variables were selected using unadjusted p-values without false-discovery rate correction.

Measured from the cysteine to the phenylalanine, the CDR3 is 15 residues long. CDR3 DNA only is kept here, 45 bases in frame from base 1. V is pared back by 3 bases and J by 9 bases, with 21 bases lying between the germline termini. CDR1 and CDR2, per the germline V gene, are MNHGY and SAAAGT. TCR beta CDR3 regions were sequenced from DNA using the immunoSEQ Assay. In the original analysis: To compute T cell density, TCR beta template counts were normalized to usable DNA, which was estimated by amplifying housekeeping genes. Using the preseqR package, richness was estimated by extrapolating to 120,000 templates for tissue samples and 400,000 templates for PBMC samples. Clonality was defined by subtracting Pielou's evenness from one. Tissue-enriched TCRs were identified by differential abundance testing using productive amino-acid clonotypes, minimum total count 5 and alpha 0.1. Repertoire overlap between compartments was quantified with the Jaccard Index and Morisita Overlap Index. GLIPH clustered TCR beta CDR3s with public tetramer-defined viral CDR3s; viral motifs required at least three viral sequences plus V-gene enrichment. As stored in TCRdb, this immuneACCESS dataset retains in-frame rearrangements with V and J assigned. A fraction of the clones does not appear; measured against another copy, unresolved V genes explain less than half of the discrepancy, and the remainder lacks a known reason. That table is the source of V, J and clone size, and D and trimming were worked out from the DNA. This sample has thousands of clones in its table, and nearly 60% of those were observed once. Clones ranked in the top ten supply around 8.6% of the sample.

This sequence was found in an older male donor with stage I squamous cell lung carcinoma. Recombination joined TRBV6-8 with TRBJ2-7; the D gene identity is not certain. Sequenced material: lymph node tissue, taken before any cancer treatment. The CDR3 protein is CASSYGVLRYTGQYF. The DNA sequence reads TGTGCCAGCAGTTATGGAGTTTTGAGGTATACGGGGCAGTACTTC.